These 27 T cell receptor beta chains share one sample of origin, sequenced in a study of patients and donors after allogeneic stem cell transplantation (dated by TCRdb to the early 2020s). Library construction relied on RT-PCR. Reads for this sample came from a NextSeq 550. The public reads were quality trimmed at Q25 with fastp and then assembled into clones with MiXCR by TCRdb, keeping productive beta chains. One record per CDR3 amino acid sequence lists the most common genes and DNA. The sample table holds hundreds of thousands of distinct CDR3 sequences, of which around 16% were seen once. 7.2% of the sample belongs to the ten largest clones. Material for sequencing was blood, either unsorted or a sorted T cell fraction (not recorded which). These receptors all come from a human donor who was either an allogeneic HSCT recipient or a stem cell or donor lymphocyte infusion donor (not recorded which). It is not recorded whose cells these are; they may come from a transplant donor.

This clonotype has more than one count but fewer than ten. V usage is TRBV20-1 and J usage is TRBJ2-7, with D unclear. CDR1 DFQATT and CDR2 SNEGSKA come from the germline V gene (reference sequence). The CDR3 has 13 residues. V dropped 3 bases and J dropped 5 bases, with 14 bases sitting between them. In DNA, the CDR3 is TGCAGTGCTAGGGGCCTAGTTAAGGACGAGCAGTACTTC. Residues: CSARGLVKDEQYF.

This clonotype was seen a few times. CDR3 loop: CASSLEQGTYGYTF. CDR3 sequence (DNA): TGTGCCAGCAGCTTGGAGCAGGGGACCTATGGCTACACCTTC. The chain carries TRBV7-9 and TRBJ1-2, with D maybe TRBD1 (6 bases). The germline gives CDR1 SEHNR, CDR2 FQNEAQ (reference sequence). The CDR3 sequence is 14 residues long. V lost 3 bases, J lost 4 bases, and 12 bases lay in between.

The V and J genes are TRBV3-1 and TRBJ2-4, with D perhaps TRBD1 (6 bases). V dropped 1 base and J dropped 7 bases, with 14 bases sitting between them. This CDR3 has 15 residues. Germline assignment: CDR1 LGHDT and CDR2 YNNKEL (reference sequence). CDR3 amino acids: CASSQAGGRWNIQYF. The CDR3 DNA reads TGTGCCAGCAGCCAAGCTGGGGGCCGTTGGAACATTCAGTACTTC.

This clonotype was seen a handful of times. In DNA form, the CDR3 reads TGCAGTGCTAGTGAAAGAACTCTCGGAAACACCATATATTTT. This sequence encodes CSASERTLGNTIYF. This rearrangement joins TRBV20-1 to TRBJ1-3; D is ambiguous. This CDR3 region has 14 residues. The ends were cut back, 3 bases at V and 4 bases at J, with 13 bases in the middle. CDR1 is DFQATT, CDR2 SNEGSKA, per germline (reference sequence).

This clonotype has ten or more counts. This sequence joins TRBV6-2 or TRBV6-3 and TRBJ2-3, with 12 bases fitting TRBD2. V shed 6 bases, J shed 3 bases, and the junction held 7 bases outside the gene matches. The CDR3 is 16 amino acids. Germline CDR1 and CDR2: MNHEY and SVGEGT. The CDR3 here is CASSQLAGGLTDTQYF. The CDR3 nucleotides are TGTGCCAGCAGCCAACTAGCGGGGGGCCTGACAGATACGCAGTATTTT.

The chain uses TRBV4-2 and TRBJ2-3; TRBD2 aligns across 8 bases. The CDR3 consists of 16 residues. J was trimmed by 6 bases and V by 0 bases; bases with no gene match: 8. Germline loops: CDR1 LGHNA, CDR2 YNFKEQ. The CDR3 DNA follows: TGTGCCAGCAGCCAAGAGGCTAGCGGGTTAGGCGATACGCAGTATTTT. Translating it yields CASSQEASGLGDTQYF.

Ten or more counts support this clonotype. This chain uses TRBV12-3 or TRBV12-4 with TRBJ1-1, with D possibly TRBD1 on 6 matching bases. The CDR3 runs to 15 residues. Trimming left V 2 bases short and J 1 base short, with 11 bases between. This CDR3 reads CASSLPRTANTEAFF. The CDR3 region has the DNA TGTGCCAGCAGTTTACCGCGGACAGCGAACACTGAAGCTTTCTTT.

This clonotype was counted a few times. The gene calls are TRBV29-1 and TRBJ2-3; perhaps TRBD1 as D (5 bases). The V end was cut by 6 bases, the J end by 2 bases, with 12 bases between. CDR3 length: 13 residues. Germline CDR1 reads SQVTM; CDR2 reads ANQGSEA. The CDR3 bases are TGCAGCGTGATCAGGGATTTCACAGATACGCAGTATTTT. Translation: CSVIRDFTDTQYF.

This rearrangement joins TRBV29-1 to TRBJ1-2; 9 nucleotides line up with TRBD1. This CDR3 region has 11 residues. J gave up 8 bases and V 7 bases, and 5 bases lay outside the gene matches. Germline V gene data show CDR1 as SQVTM and CDR2 as ANQGSEA. The CDR3: CSAGQGHGYTF. CDR3 sequence (DNA): TGCAGCGCGGGACAGGGACACGGCTACACCTTC.

The genes are TRBV7-9 and TRBJ2-6; D unclear. The germline V gene has CDR1 SEHNR and CDR2 FQNEAQ (reference sequence). CDR3 length: 16 amino acids. V lost 8 bases and J 0 bases, leaving 14 bases between the germline ends. The CDR3 DNA is TGTGCCAGCCCTAGTGGACCGAACTCTGGGGCCAACGTCCTGACTTTC. Residues: CASPSGPNSGANVLTF.

Ten or more counts support this clonotype. This rearrangement joins TRBV29-1 to TRBJ2-3; D unresolved. The V gene lost 3 bases and the J gene lost 0 bases, with 10 bases spanning the gap. Germline V CDR1 and CDR2: SQVTM, ANQGSEA. The CDR3 spans 14 residues. The CDR3 DNA reads TGCAGCGTTGACGTCCAGCTTAGCACAGATACGCAGTATTTT. Residues: CSVDVQLSTDTQYF.

The V gene is TRBV19, the J gene TRBJ1-5; tentatively, D is TRBD1 (5 bases). This CDR3 contains 14 residues. Per germline, CDR1 LNHDA and CDR2 SQIVND (reference sequence). Trimming left V 3 bases short and J 3 bases short, with 9 bases between. The CDR3 DNA reads TGTGCCAGTAGTATGGGGGGAAACAATCAGCCCCAGCATTTT. Amino acid sequence: CASSMGGNNQPQHF.

This clonotype was seen only a few times. This chain joins TRBV7-9 and TRBJ2-3, with unresolved D. Germline values: CDR1 SEHNR, CDR2 FQNEAQ (reference sequence). The CDR3 sequence is 11 residues long. The V end lost 8 bases, the J end lost 4 bases, and 7 bases lay between the germline ends. Here the CDR3 DNA reads TGTGCCAGCGGCCGGGCAGATACGCAGTATTTT. Translated, it gives CASGRADTQYF. Looking up the rest from reference TRBV7-9 and TRBJ2-3 gives the full variable domain: DTGVSQNPRHKITKRGQNVTFRCDPISEHNRLYWYRQTLGQGPEFLTYFQNEAQLEKSRLLSDRFSAERPKGSFSTLEIQRTEQGDSAMYLCASGRADTQYFGPGTRLTVL.

The chain joins TRBV4-2 to TRBJ1-2; D uncertain. The CDR3 contains 14 residues. Between the trimmed V and J ends, which lost 0 bases and 5 bases, there was a span of 10 bases. The germline gives CDR1 LGHNA, CDR2 YNFKEQ. The CDR3 loop reads CASSQDLVGYGYTF. CDR3 coding DNA: TGTGCCAGCAGCCAAGATTTGGTCGGTTATGGCTACACCTTC.

This clonotype was seen at least ten times. The chain recombines TRBV20-1 with TRBJ2-7; D assignment may be TRBD1 or TRBD2 (5 bases each). CDR1 DFQATT and CDR2 SNEGSKA come from the germline V gene (reference sequence). The CDR3 has 15 amino acids. The V end was cut by 2 bases, the J end by 2 bases, with 16 bases between. For the CDR3, the DNA is TGCAGTGCTAGATCGCAACTAGGGGCAGCCTACGAGCAGTACTTC. Protein product: CSARSQLGAAYEQYF.

This clonotype was observed many times. V and J are TRBV6-5 and TRBJ1-4; 9 bases are shared with TRBD1. The CDR3 has 16 amino acids. The ends lost 2 bases at V and 4 bases at J; junction bases unmatched: 5. The germline V gene encodes CDR1 MNHEY and CDR2 SVGAGI. The CDR3 bases are TGTGCCAGCAGTTACGCCGCGACAGGGGGTAATGAAAAACTGTTTTTT. Residues: CASSYAATGGNEKLFF.

This clonotype showed up many times. V usage is TRBV7-8 and J usage is TRBJ1-6, with D unresolved. The V end was cut by 3 bases, the J end by 6 bases, with 15 bases between. This CDR3 has 16 amino acids. CDR1 and CDR2 (germline): SGHVS, FQNEAQ. CDR3 sequence (DNA): TGTGCCAGCAGCTTTCCCCCAAAGGGAGGTAATTCACCCCTCCACTTT. Protein product: CASSFPPKGGNSPLHF.

This clonotype was seen only a few times. This CDR3 is CASSPAPQGGGANVLTF. CDR3 nucleotides: TGTGCCAGCAGCCCCGCCCCCCAGGGTGGTGGGGCCAACGTCCTGACTTTC. The chain employs TRBV7-3 and TRBJ2-6, with a possible D match to TRBD1 (5 bases). The germline gives CDR1 SGHTA, CDR2 FQGTGA. The V end was cut by 5 bases, the J end by 3 bases, with 17 bases between. This CDR3 region has 17 residues.

The chain links TRBV3-1 to TRBJ1-1; 7 bases align to TRBD1. V lost 4 bases, J lost 11 bases, and 16 bases stayed unmatched. The germline gives CDR1 LGHDT, CDR2 YNNKEL (reference sequence). This CDR3 spans 15 amino acids. CDR3 nucleotides: TGTGCCAGCAGCCCTTTCCGGGACAGCTATAAGGGGGCTTTCTTT. This sequence encodes CASSPFRDSYKGAFF.

This chain uses TRBV7-9 with TRBJ2-3; a weak D match, TRBD1 (6 bases). The CDR3 runs 15 residues. Trimming removed 7 bases from V and 1 base from J, with 15 bases in between. Per germline, CDR1 SEHNR and CDR2 FQNEAQ (reference sequence). The chain's CDR3 is CASNPQGTGTDTQYF. For the CDR3, the DNA is TGTGCCAGCAACCCACAGGGTACTGGCACAGATACGCAGTATTTT. Based on the CDR3 plus reference TRBV7-9 and TRBJ2-3, the full variable domain is DTGVSQNPRHKITKRGQNVTFRCDPISEHNRLYWYRQTLGQGPEFLTYFQNEAQLEKSRLLSDRFSAERPKGSFSTLEIQRTEQGDSAMYLCASNPQGTGTDTQYFGPGTRLTVL.

The chain uses TRBV19 and TRBJ2-3, with D perhaps TRBD1 (5 bases). CDR1 is LNHDA, CDR2 SQIVND, per germline (reference sequence). The CDR3 runs 14 residues. V lost 3 bases, J lost 4 bases, and 11 bases lay in between. In DNA, the CDR3 is TGTGCCAGTAGTATCGGGCAGGGATCAGATACGCAGTATTTT. Translation: CASSIGQGSDTQYF.

The chain employs TRBV27 and TRBJ2-7; 8 bases fit TRBD2. The CDR3 totals 15 residues. Trimming at V came to 3 bases and at J to 12 bases, leaving 16 bases not matched to a gene. Germline CDR1 reads MNHEY; CDR2 reads SMNVEV (reference sequence). CDR3 region: CASSFNGGGYGQWYF. DNA of the CDR3: TGTGCCAGCAGTTTCAACGGGGGGGGCTACGGACAGTGGTACTTC.

The chain is built from TRBV25-1 and TRBJ2-7; D not certain. Between the trimmed V and J ends, which lost 2 bases and 5 bases, there was a span of 7 bases. This CDR3 contains 12 residues. Germline lookup yields CDR1 MGHDK and CDR2 SYGVNS. CDR3 DNA: TGTGCCAGCAGTGAAAACTTCCACGAGCAGTACTTC. This sequence encodes CASSENFHEQYF.

This clonotype was counted between two and nine times. The rearrangement joins TRBV11-2 to TRBJ2-5, with 8 positions matching TRBD1. The ends lost 1 base at V and 3 bases at J; junction bases unmatched: 10. The CDR3 has 17 amino acids. Germline V gene sequence: CDR1 SGHAT, CDR2 FQNNGV. The CDR3 here is CASSLVRPGGAKETQYF. The DNA for the CDR3 is TGTGCCAGCAGCTTAGTTCGGCCAGGGGGCGCAAAAGAGACCCAGTACTTC.

This clonotype was seen only a few times. The J gene is TRBJ2-2, the V gene TRBV18, with D perhaps matching TRBD1 (6 bases). Trimming pared 5 bases from V and 4 bases from J, leaving 11 bases between. In germline, CDR1 is KGHSH, CDR2 LQKENI. This CDR3 has 14 residues. CDR3 loop: CASSNRESTGELFF. The DNA for the CDR3 is TGTGCCAGCTCAAACAGGGAGAGCACCGGGGAGCTGTTTTTT. Looking up the rest from reference TRBV18 and TRBJ2-2 gives the full variable domain: NAGVMQNPRHLVRRRGQEARLRCSPMKGHSHVYWYRQLPEEGLKFMVYLQKENIIDESGMPKERFSAEFPKEGPSILRIQQVVRGDSAAYFCASSNRESTGELFFGEGSRLTVL.

This clonotype was seen only a few times. The chain couples TRBV12-3 or TRBV12-4 to TRBJ1-2; 8 bases align to TRBD1. CDR3 length equals 14 residues. With V trimmed by 1 base and J by 7 bases, 5 bases remained unmatched. As DNA, the CDR3 is TGTGCCAGCAGTTTAGGCCAGGGGGCTTTTGGCTACACCTTC. Its translation: CASSLGQGAFGYTF.

The chain has TRBV20-1 and TRBJ2-1; D unclear. CDR3 size: 12 residues. Germline V lookup: CDR1 DFQATT, CDR2 SNEGSKA (reference sequence). The CDR3 sequence: CCLGRINNEQFF. In nucleotides, the CDR3 is TGCTGTCTAGGGCGGATAAACAATGAGCAGTTCTTC.